This passage covers 9 T cell receptor beta chains from one sample sequenced in a study of T-cell reconstitution after alpha-beta-depleted transplantation in children. Unique molecular identifiers were incorporated when the TCRbeta library was constructed. TCRdb processed the PCR reads anew with MiXCR; each CDR3 protein has one entry. Among a few hundred thousand distinct CDR3 sequences, 25% to 30% were seen once, and the ten largest hold around a third. Material: PBMCs, obtained before TCRalphabeta/CD19-depleted stem cell transplant. The receptors originated from a boy in the first two years of life with Wiskott-Aldrich syndrome, due to receive a stem cell transplant.

The chain employs TRBV5-1 and TRBJ2-1; D gene unclear. Trimming cost V 0 bases and J 5 bases, with 9 bases left between them. The CDR3 is 14 amino acids. Germline CDR1 and CDR2: SGHRS and YFSETQ. CDR3 sequence reads: CASSLDNANNEQFF. DNA for the CDR3: TGCGCCAGCAGCTTGGATAACGCGAACAATGAGCAGTTCTTC.

This chain connects TRBV5-1 to TRBJ1-1; perhaps TRBD1 as D (5 bases). Germline V gene lookup returns CDR1 SGHRS and CDR2 YFSETQ. This CDR3 region has 14 residues. Trimming pared 4 bases from V and 3 bases from J, leaving 13 bases between. CDR3 sequence (DNA): TGCGCCAGCAGCATCACAGGAGGGGACACTGAAGCTTTCTTT. This sequence encodes CASSITGGDTEAFF.

The V gene is TRBV24-1, the J gene TRBJ2-7; D uncertain. V was pared by 0 bases and J by 5 bases, with 4 bases between. The length of the CDR3 is 12 residues. The germline V gene encodes CDR1 KGHDR and CDR2 SFDVKD. The CDR3 spells CATSDLFNEQYF. CDR3 sequence (DNA): TGTGCCACCAGTGATTTGTTCAACGAGCAGTACTTC.

This chain links TRBV20-1 with TRBJ1-2; D gene unclear. Germline V gives CDR1 DFQATT, CDR2 SNEGSKA (reference sequence). The CDR3 runs 12 residues. The V gene lost 1 base and the J gene lost 7 bases, with 10 bases spanning the gap. CDR3 residues: CSARVRAGGYTF. The CDR3 DNA is TGCAGTGCTAGAGTCAGAGCGGGTGGCTACACCTTC.

This clonotype has only a few counts. This rearrangement joins TRBV6-2 or TRBV6-3 to TRBJ2-1, with TRBD1 identical over 8 bases. The CDR3 runs to 20 residues. Germline V gene data show CDR1 as MNHEY and CDR2 as SVGEGT. The V segment lost 5 bases and the J segment 0 bases; nucleotides outside the gene matches: 18. The CDR3 DNA reads as TGTGCCAGCAGTACCCGTACGGGACAGGCCGTACTAAGCTCCTACAATGAGCAGTTCTTC. Translated: CASSTRTGQAVLSSYNEQFF.

This chain links TRBV5-1 with TRBJ1-1, with D maybe TRBD1 (5 bases). The germline V and J ends were trimmed by 0 bases and 7 bases, with 10 bases remaining between them. The CDR3 has 13 residues. Germline-derived CDR1 and CDR2 are SGHRS and YFSETQ. For the CDR3, the DNA is TGCGCCAGCAGCTTGGCAAGGGACGGTGAAGCTTTCTTT. It is translated as CASSLARDGEAFF.

This clonotype was seen more than once but under ten times. V usage is TRBV5-1 and J usage is TRBJ2-1; tentatively, D is TRBD2 (5 bases). This CDR3 region has 13 residues. Germline CDR1 and CDR2: SGHRS and YFSETQ. Trimming removed 7 bases from V and 9 bases from J, with 17 bases in between. In DNA, the CDR3 is TGCGCCAGCCGTCCACGGGAACTCGCTGAGCAGTTCTTC. This codes for CASRPRELAEQFF. Filled out from reference TRBV5-1 and TRBJ2-1, the complete variable domain reads KAGVTQTPRYLIKTRGQQVTLSCSPISGHRSVSWYQQTPGQGLQFLFEYFSETQRNKGNFPGRFSGRQFSNSRSEMNVSTLELGDSALYLCASRPRELAEQFFGPGTRLTVL.

The V gene is TRBV19, the J gene TRBJ2-6, with D maybe TRBD1 (6 bases). The germline V and J ends were trimmed by 1 base and 1 base, with 14 bases remaining between them. Germline V gene data show CDR1 as LNHDA and CDR2 as SQIVND (reference sequence). The CDR3 loop spans 18 amino acids. In DNA, the CDR3 is TGTGCCAGTAGTATAGTGGGAGACAGGAGATCTGGGGCCAACGTCCTGACTTTC. This gives the protein CASSIVGDRRSGANVLTF.

The J gene is TRBJ2-2, the V gene TRBV12-3 or TRBV12-4; 7 nucleotides line up with TRBD1. The CDR3 runs 15 residues. Unmatched junction bases numbered 8, after V lost 8 bases and J lost 2 bases. The CDR3 DNA follows: TGTGCCAGCCTCACGGGACAGAGAAACACCGGGGAGCTGTTTTTT. Translated, it gives CASLTGQRNTGELFF.